Listed below are T cell receptor beta chains from one sample, sequenced in a study of blood T cell repertoires in COVID-19. TCRdb's table, derived via immunoSEQ multiplex PCR, lists solely in-frame clones and lacks some. The repertoire has around 400,000 clones, about 90% of them found once; the top ten carry about 2.1%. The sample was peripheral blood. The source of these receptors is a woman aged 55 to 70 with COVID-19, enrolled during active disease. Both conserved end residues are trimmed from each CDR3. D genes are given only for firm matches.

v_gene | d_gene | CDR3aa
TRBV6-5 | NA | ASRGNRANEKLF
TRBV28 | NA | ASSFRAQETQY
TRBV6-5 | NA | ASIPELAKNIQY
TRBV3-1/TRBV3-2 | TRBD1 | ASSQGTGGSNQPQH
TRBV7-3 | TRBD2 | ASSPRTSGVDETQY
TRBV4-1 | NA | ASSQDVGAGYGYT
TRBV10-3 | NA | AISESAVDTEAF
TRBV7-8 | NA | ASSLDEGSYEQY
TRBV19 | TRBD1 | ASSIQGENTIY
TRBV4-2 | NA | ASSPFEGQPQH
TRBV6-5 | NA | ASSFDGVTYEQY
TRBV3-1/TRBV3-2 | TRBD1 | ASSQGQGIDQPQH
TRBV30 | NA | AWQRTADYEQY
TRBV6-5 | NA | ASSRSRETHEAF
TRBV14 | TRBD1 | ASSPSKQGATEAF
TRBV5-5 | NA | ASTPRGGAGDTEAF
TRBV7-9 | NA | ASSKASFLETQY
TRBV7-9 | NA | ASSSERTNYGYT
TRBV12-3/TRBV12-4 | TRBD2 | ASRLAGAYEQY
TRBV7-3 | NA | ASSLGGTPGAYNSPLH
TRBV6-5 | NA | ASRRDYEQY
TRBV5-4 | TRBD1 | ASSQDAGGTGELF
TRBV14 | NA | ASSQEWLHLHPQH
TRBV28 | TRBD2 | ASSPTGGGPSYEQY
TRBV2 | NA | ASSYPLAYGYT
TRBV5-4 | NA | ASSLPSGAGEPKTQY
TRBV5-7 | NA | ASSRVYSHEQY
TRBV27 | NA | ASSPGAGNTEAF
TRBV7-3 | TRBD1 | ASSLNRGPYEQY
TRBV5-1 | NA | ASSLAGREKLF
TRBV2 | TRBD1 | ASSVDRGDQPQH
TRBV4-1 | TRBD1 | ASSQVARQGPTGPRELF
TRBV3-1/TRBV3-2 | TRBD2 | ASSQASGEQF
TRBV7-8 | TRBD1 | ASSLFGQGFNEQF
TRBV5-6 | NA | ASSLGQNTGELF
TRBV2 | TRBD1 | ASSYRGNIQY
TRBV10-1 | TRBD1 | ASSERSGGQGNEQF
TRBV19 | TRBD1 | ASNPGQGANYGYT
TRBV2 | TRBD1 | AGNRGSWTEAF
TRBV6-6 | NA | ASSYPPGSLNTEAF
TRBV7-2 | NA | ASSPALQGGETQY
TRBV4-1 | TRBD1 | ASSQEQGYSPLH
TRBV3-1/TRBV3-2 | TRBD1 | ASSLRQGMYGYT
TRBV11-2 | NA | ASSSGGVSSSGANVLT
TRBV12-3/TRBV12-4 | NA | ASSNRVQDTQY
TRBV7-8 | NA | ASSLQGPEAF
TRBV5-4 | NA | ASSLVLNTGELF
TRBV2 | TRBD1 | ASSVQGDTEAF
TRBV18 | TRBD1 | ASSPQDRGGEQY
TRBV29-1 | NA | SVSGGGRDTGELF
TRBV11-2 | NA | ASSLGQVLQSDTQY
TRBV19 | TRBD1 | ASRNRTGNQPQH
TRBV5-1 | NA | ASSPWAAQGWSYNEQF